A single sample gave rise to the 8 T cell receptor beta chains below, sequenced in a study of CD8+CD57+ T cells in acquired aplastic anemia. An expansion of CD8+CD57+ cells by flow cytometry had been shown in patients chosen for sequencing. CDR3 and TCR beta VDJ profiling relied on a genomic DNA template. TCRdb ran MiXCR on the reads and lists one entry per CDR3 protein. The table includes about 150,000 distinct CDR3 sequences, around 48% detected once. The sequenced material came from sorted CD4+, CD8+, or CD8+CD57+ T cells (not recorded which) from PBMCs. The source is a human donor with aplastic anemia.

CDR3 protein: CSAAWGAEGNQPQHF. CDR3 in DNA: TGCAGTGCTGCGTGGGGGGCGGAGGGCAATCAGCCCCAGCATTTT. The V gene is TRBV20-1, the J gene TRBJ1-5, with a tentative D call TRBD1 (6 bases). The germline V gene encodes CDR1 DFQATT and CDR2 SNEGSKA (reference sequence). V was cut by 5 bases and J by 2 bases, with 16 bases left in between. CDR3 size: 15 residues.

The V and J genes are TRBV2 and TRBJ2-5; D is unclear. This CDR3 is built from 11 residues. Trimming shortened V by 7 bases and J by 5 bases, and 8 bases separated the two germline ends. Germline V gives CDR1 SNHLY, CDR2 FYNNEI. The CDR3 coding sequence is TGTGCCAGCACCATGTACGAGACCCAGTACTTC. Protein: CASTMYETQYF. Drawing the rest from reference TRBV2 and TRBJ2-5, the complete variable domain is EPEVTQTPSHQVTQMGQEVILRCVPISNHLYFYWYRQILGQKVEFLVSFYNNEISEKSEIFDDQFSVERPDGSNFTLKIRSTKLEDSAMYFCASTMYETQYFGPGTRLLVL.

Many counts were recorded for this clonotype. The chain is built from TRBV7-2 and TRBJ1-5; the D is unclear. V shed 1 base and J shed 5 bases, with 6 bases lying between them. The germline CDR1 and CDR2 sequences are SGHTA and FQGNSA. There are 13 residues in the CDR3. The DNA for the CDR3 is TGTGCCAGCAGCTTAGGCGGGTATCAGCCCCAGCATTTT. Its translation: CASSLGGYQPQHF.

CDR3 amino acids: CASSLFRGRDAGELFF. The DNA for the CDR3 is TGTGCCAGCTCCCTTTTTCGCGGGAGAGATGCCGGGGAGCTGTTTTTT. The chain joins TRBV11-2 to TRBJ2-2; 7 positions agree with TRBD2. Germline V lookup: CDR1 SGHAT, CDR2 FQNNGV. V shed 8 bases and J 6 bases; nucleotides not matched to a gene: 15. The CDR3 is made up of 16 amino acids.

The chain couples TRBV11-2 to TRBJ1-2, with D uncertain. V lost 0 bases to trimming and J lost 0 bases, with 8 bases between them. Germline V gives CDR1 SGHAT, CDR2 FQNNGV. The CDR3 totals 15 residues. CDR3 bases: TGTGCCAGCAGCTTAGAGGGGAGCCCTAACTATGGCTACACCTTC. Its protein is CASSLEGSPNYGYTF.

This clonotype occurred a few times. The CDR3: CASSAGDRLLNQPQHF. Here the CDR3 DNA reads TGTGCCAGCAGTGCCGGGGACAGGCTACTAAATCAGCCCCAGCATTTT. The genes are TRBV6-1 and TRBJ1-5; 8 nucleotides agree with TRBD1. The CDR3 runs to 16 residues. The trim removed 4 bases at V and 4 bases at J, leaving 9 bases unmatched. The germline CDR1 and CDR2 sequences are MNHNS and SASEGT.

In regard to this clonotype: This sequence may be a read error, since a much larger clone differs from it by one base. This sequence joins TRBV9 and TRBJ2-7, with TRBD2 matching 7 bases. V shed 0 bases and J 6 bases; nucleotides not matched to a gene: 12. Germline V gene data show CDR1 as SGDLS and CDR2 as YYNGEE. The length of the CDR3 is 16 residues. In DNA form, the CDR3 reads TGTGCCAGCAGCGTAGATGGTTCCGGGGGAGGGTGCGAGCAGTACTTC. Its protein is CASSVDGSGGGCEQYF.

There are a few counts of this clonotype. The rearrangement uses TRBV7-8 and TRBJ2-7; D call uncertain. V was clipped by 7 bases and J by 4 bases, with 17 bases between them. Per the germline V gene, CDR1 is SGHVS and CDR2 is FQNEAQ. This CDR3 region has 14 residues. CDR3 residues: CASTLDGPRYEQYF. CDR3 DNA: TGTGCCAGCACCCTCGACGGCCCACGGTACGAGCAGTACTTC.